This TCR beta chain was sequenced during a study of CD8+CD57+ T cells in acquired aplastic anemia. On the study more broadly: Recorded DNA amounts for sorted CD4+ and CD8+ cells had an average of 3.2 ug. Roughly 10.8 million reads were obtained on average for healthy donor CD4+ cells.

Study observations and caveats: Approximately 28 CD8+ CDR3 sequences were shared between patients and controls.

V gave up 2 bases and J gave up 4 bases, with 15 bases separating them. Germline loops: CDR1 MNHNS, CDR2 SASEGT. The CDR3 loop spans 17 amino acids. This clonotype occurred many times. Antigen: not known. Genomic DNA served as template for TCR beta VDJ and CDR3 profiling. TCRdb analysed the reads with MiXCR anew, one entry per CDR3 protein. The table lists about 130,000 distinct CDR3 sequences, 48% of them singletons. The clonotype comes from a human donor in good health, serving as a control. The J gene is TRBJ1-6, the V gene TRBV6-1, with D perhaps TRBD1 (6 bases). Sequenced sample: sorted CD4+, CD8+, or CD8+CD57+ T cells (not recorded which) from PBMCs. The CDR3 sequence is CASSESKRGNYNSPLHF. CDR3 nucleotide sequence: TGTGCCAGCAGTGAAAGTAAGAGGGGGAATTATAATTCACCCCTCCACTTT.